The entry below describes one T cell receptor (beta chain). Naive CD8 cells were CD45RO-negative, positively selected for CCR7, excluding terminally differentiated effector memory CD45RA+ cells. The sample belongs to a study of shared clonotypes between healthy human individuals. There are 17 residues in the CDR3. CDR1 and CDR2 (germline): MNHEY, SMNVEV (reference sequence). Deletions cut 6 bases from V and 0 bases from J, with 18 bases between. The protocol was immunoSEQ multiplex PCR, while the TCRdb copy is restricted to in-frame clones and leaves out a portion. The sample includes 2 million to 2.5 million clones, about 92% of them seen just once.

Sequenced material: naive CD8+ T cells from PBMCs. The TCR sequence derives from a man aged 18 to 30 in good health. Some clones in this sample may be carry-over from other donors' samples. The genes are TRBV27 and TRBJ2-1; possibly TRBD2 for D (5 bases). The CDR3 sequence: CASRASSKVYSYNEQFF. The CDR3 nucleotides read TGTGCCAGCAGGGCTAGCTCAAAGGTTTACTCCTACAATGAGCAGTTCTTC.